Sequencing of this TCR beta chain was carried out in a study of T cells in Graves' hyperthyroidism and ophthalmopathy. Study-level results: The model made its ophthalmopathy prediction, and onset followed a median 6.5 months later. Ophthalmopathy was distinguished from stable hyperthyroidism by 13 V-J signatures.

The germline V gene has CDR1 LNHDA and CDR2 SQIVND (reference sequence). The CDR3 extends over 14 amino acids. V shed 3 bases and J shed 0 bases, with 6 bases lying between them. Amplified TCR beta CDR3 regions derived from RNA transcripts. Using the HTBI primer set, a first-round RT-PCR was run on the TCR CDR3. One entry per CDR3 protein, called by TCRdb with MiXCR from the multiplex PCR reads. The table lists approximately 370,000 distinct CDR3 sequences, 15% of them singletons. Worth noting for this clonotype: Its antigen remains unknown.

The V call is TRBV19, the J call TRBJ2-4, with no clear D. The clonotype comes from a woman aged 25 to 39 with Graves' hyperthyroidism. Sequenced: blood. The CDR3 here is CASSIGVAKNIQYF. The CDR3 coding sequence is TGTGCCAGTAGTATCGGTGTAGCCAAAAACATTCAGTACTTC.